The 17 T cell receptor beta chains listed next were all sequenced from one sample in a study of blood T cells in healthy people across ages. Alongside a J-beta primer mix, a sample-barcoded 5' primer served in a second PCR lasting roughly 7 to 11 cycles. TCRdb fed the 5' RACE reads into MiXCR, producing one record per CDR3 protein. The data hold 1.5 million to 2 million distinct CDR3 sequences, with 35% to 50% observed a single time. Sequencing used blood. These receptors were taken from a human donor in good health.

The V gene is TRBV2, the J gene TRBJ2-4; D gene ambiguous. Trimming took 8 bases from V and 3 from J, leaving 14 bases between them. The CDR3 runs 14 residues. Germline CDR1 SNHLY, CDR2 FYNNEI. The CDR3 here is CASQSTALKNIQYF. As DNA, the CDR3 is TGTGCCAGCCAAAGTACGGCGCTCAAAAACATTCAGTACTTC.

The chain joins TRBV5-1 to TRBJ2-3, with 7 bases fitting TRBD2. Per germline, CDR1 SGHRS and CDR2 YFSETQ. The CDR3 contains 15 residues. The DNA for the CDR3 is TGCGTCGGCAGCTGGGGGGGAGCCCTCACAGATACGCAGTATTTT. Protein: CVGSWGGALTDTQYF.

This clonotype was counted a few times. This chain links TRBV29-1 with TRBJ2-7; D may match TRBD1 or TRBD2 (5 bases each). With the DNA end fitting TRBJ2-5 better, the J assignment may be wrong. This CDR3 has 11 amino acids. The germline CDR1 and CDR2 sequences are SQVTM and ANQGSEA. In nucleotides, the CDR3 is TGCAGCGTTCTGTGGGGGGAGACCCAGTACTTC. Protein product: CSVLWGETQYF.

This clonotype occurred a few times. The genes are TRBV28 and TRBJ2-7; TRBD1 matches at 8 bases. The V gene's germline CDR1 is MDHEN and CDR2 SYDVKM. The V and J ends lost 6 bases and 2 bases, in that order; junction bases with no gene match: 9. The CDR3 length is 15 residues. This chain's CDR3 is CASSLRDRIAYEQYF. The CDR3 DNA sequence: TGTGCCAGCAGCCTCCGGGACAGGATAGCCTACGAGCAGTACTTC. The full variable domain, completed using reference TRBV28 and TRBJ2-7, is DVKVTQSSRYLVKRTGEKVFLECVQDMDHENMFWYRQDPGLGLRLIYFSYDVKMKEKGDIPEGYSVSREKKERFSLILESASTNQTSMYLCASSLRDRIAYEQYFGPGTRLTVT.

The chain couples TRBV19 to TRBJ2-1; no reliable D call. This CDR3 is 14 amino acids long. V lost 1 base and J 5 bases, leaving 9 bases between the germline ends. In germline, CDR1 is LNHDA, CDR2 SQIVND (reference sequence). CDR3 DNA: TGTGCCAGTAGTATAGGGTCAGCCAACAATGAGCAGTTCTTC. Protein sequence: CASSIGSANNEQFF.

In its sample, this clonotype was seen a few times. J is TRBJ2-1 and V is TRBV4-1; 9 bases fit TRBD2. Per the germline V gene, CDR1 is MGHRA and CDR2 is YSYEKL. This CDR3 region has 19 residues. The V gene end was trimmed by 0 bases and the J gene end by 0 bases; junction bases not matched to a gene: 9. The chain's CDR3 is CASSQDAAGGLNSYNEQFF. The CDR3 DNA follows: TGCGCCAGCAGCCAAGATGCAGCGGGGGGCCTAAACTCCTACAATGAGCAGTTCTTC.

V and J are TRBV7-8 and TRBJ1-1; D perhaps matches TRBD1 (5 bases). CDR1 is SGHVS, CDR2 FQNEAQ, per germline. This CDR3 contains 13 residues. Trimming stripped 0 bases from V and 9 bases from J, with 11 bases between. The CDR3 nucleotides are TGTGCCAGCAGCTTAGCGGCTAGGGGTAAAGCTTTCTTT. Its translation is CASSLAARGKAFF. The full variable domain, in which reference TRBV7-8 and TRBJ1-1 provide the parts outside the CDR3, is GAGVSQSPRYKVAKRGQDVALRCDPISGHVSLFWYQQALGQGPEFLTYFQNEAQLDKSGLPSDRFFAERPEGSVSTLKIQRTQQEDSAVYLCASSLAARGKAFFGQGTRLTVV.

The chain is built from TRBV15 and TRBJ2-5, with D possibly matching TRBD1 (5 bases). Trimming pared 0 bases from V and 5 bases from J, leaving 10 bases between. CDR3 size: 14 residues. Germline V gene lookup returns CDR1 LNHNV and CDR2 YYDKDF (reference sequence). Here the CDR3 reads CATSRDPGWETQYF. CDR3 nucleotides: TGTGCCACCAGCAGAGATCCAGGGTGGGAGACCCAGTACTTC.

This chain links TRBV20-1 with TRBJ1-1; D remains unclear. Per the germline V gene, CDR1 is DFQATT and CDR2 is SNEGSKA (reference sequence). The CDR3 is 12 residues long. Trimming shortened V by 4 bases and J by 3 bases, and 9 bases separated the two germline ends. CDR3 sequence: CSAIRWDTEAFF. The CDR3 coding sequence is TGCAGTGCTATCCGGTGGGACACTGAAGCTTTCTTT.

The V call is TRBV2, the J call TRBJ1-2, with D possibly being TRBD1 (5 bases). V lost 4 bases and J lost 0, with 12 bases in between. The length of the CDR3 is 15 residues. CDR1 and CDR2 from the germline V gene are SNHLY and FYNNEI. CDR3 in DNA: TGTGCCAGCAGTGTCGACAGCATAGCTAACTATGGCTACACCTTC. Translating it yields CASSVDSIANYGYTF.

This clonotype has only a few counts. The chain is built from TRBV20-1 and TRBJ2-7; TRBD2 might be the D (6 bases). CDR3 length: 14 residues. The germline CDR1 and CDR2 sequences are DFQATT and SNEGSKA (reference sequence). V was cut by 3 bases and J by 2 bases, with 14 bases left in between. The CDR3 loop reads CSASMGGRPYEQYF. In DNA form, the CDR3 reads TGCAGTGCTAGTATGGGAGGTAGACCCTACGAGCAGTACTTC.

This CDR3 reads CASSLDSGGAPDTQYF. CDR3 in DNA: TGCGCCAGCAGCTTGGACAGCGGGGGGGCCCCAGATACGCAGTATTTT. This chain uses TRBV5-1 with TRBJ2-3; TRBD2 agrees at 10 bases. The CDR3 length is 16 residues. With 0 bases clipped from V and 4 bases from J, the junction kept 5 bases outside the gene matches. Germline CDR1 is SGHRS and CDR2 is YFSETQ.

The CDR3 protein is CASSLGGAGDQREKLFF. Written as DNA, the CDR3 is TGTGCCAGCAGCTTAGGGGGGGCGGGGGACCAAAGGGAAAAACTGTTTTTT. This chain links TRBV7-2 with TRBJ1-4; TRBD1 is a possible D gene (6 bases). Germline V gene lookup returns CDR1 SGHTA and CDR2 FQGNSA. This CDR3 contains 17 residues. V lost 1 base and J lost 8, with 20 bases in between.

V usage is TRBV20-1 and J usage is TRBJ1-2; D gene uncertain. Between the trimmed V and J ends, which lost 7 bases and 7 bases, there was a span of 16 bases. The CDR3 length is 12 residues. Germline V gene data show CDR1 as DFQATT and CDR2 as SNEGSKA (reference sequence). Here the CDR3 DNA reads TGCAGTGTCCCATCCACCAGCAGTGGCTACACCTTC. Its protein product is CSVPSTSSGYTF.

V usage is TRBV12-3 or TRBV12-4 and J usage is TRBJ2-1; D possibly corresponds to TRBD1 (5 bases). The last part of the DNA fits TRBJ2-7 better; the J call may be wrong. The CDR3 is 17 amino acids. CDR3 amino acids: CASSLTTRPTENYEQYF. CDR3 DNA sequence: TGTGCCAGCAGTTTAACTACAAGGCCGACAGAGAACTACGAGCAGTACTTC.

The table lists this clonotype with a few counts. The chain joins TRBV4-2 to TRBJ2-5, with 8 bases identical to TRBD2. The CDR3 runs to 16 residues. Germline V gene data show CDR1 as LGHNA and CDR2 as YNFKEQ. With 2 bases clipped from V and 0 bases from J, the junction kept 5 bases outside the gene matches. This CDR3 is CASSQSGGVYQETQYF. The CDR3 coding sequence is TGTGCCAGCAGCCAATCCGGGGGGGTGTACCAAGAGACCCAGTACTTC.

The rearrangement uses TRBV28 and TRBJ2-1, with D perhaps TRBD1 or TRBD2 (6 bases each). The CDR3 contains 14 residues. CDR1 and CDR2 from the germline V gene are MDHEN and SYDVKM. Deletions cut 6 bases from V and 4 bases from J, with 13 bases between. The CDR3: CASSDGGQYNEQFF. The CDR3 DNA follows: TGTGCCAGCAGCGACGGGGGCCAGTACAATGAGCAGTTCTTC.